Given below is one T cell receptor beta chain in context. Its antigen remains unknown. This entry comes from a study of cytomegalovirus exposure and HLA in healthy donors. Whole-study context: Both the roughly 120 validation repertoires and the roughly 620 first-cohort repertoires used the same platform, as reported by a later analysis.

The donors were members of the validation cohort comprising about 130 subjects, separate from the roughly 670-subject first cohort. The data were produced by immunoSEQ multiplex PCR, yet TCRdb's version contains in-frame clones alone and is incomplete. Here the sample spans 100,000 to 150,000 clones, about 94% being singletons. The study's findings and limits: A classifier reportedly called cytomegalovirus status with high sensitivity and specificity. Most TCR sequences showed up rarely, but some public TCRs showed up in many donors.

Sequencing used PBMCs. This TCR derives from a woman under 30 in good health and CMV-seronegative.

CDR3 in amino acids: CASSSGVYSYEQYF. The CDR3 region has the DNA TGTGCCAGCAGCTCAGGGGTCTATTCCTACGAGCAGTACTTC. The rearrangement uses TRBV6-1 and TRBJ2-7, with TRBD1 as a possible D gene (6 bases). The CDR3 contains 14 residues. Germline assignment: CDR1 MNHNS and CDR2 SASEGT. V was shortened by 6 bases and J by 1 base, with 13 bases between the two germline ends.